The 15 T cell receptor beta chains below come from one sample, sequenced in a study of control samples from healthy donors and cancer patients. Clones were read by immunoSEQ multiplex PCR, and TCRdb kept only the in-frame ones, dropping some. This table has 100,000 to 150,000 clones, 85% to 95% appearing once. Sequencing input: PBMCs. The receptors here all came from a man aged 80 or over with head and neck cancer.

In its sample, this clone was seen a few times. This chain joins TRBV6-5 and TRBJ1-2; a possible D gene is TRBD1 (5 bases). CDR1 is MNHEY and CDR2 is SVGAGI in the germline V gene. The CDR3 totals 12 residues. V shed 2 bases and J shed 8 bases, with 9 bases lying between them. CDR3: CASSYRGPGYTF. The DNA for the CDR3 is TGTGCCAGCAGTTACAGGGGTCCCGGCTACACCTTC.

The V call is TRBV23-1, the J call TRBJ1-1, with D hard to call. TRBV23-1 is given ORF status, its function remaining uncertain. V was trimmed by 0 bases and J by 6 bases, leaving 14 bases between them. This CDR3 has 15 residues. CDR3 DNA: TGCGCCAGCAGTCAATCAGGCGGGGAAGGCGCTGAAGCTTTCTTT. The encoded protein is CASSQSGGEGAEAFF.

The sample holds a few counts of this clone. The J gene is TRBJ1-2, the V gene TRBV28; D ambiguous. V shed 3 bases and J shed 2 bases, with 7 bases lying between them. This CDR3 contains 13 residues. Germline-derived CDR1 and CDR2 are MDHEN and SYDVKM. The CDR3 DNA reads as TGTGCCAGCAGTTTCCGCGGGAACTATGGCTACACCTTC. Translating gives CASSFRGNYGYTF.

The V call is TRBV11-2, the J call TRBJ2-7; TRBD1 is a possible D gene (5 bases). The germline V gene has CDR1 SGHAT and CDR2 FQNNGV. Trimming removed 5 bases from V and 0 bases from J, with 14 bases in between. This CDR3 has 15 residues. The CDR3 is CASSEYSGNSYEQYF. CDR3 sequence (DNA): TGTGCCAGCAGCGAGTATTCAGGGAACTCCTACGAGCAGTACTTC.

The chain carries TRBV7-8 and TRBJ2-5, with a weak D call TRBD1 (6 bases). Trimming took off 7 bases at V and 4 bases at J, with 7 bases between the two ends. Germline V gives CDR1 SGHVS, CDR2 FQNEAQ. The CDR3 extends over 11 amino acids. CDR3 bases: TGTGCCAGCACACAGGGAGAGACCCAGTACTTC. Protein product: CASTQGETQYF.

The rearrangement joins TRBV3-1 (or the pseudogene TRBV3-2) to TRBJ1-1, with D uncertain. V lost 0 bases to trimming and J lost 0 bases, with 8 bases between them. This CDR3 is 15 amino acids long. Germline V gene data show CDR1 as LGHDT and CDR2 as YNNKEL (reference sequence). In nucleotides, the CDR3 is TGTGCCAGCAGCCAAGATTTACGTATGAACACTGAAGCTTTCTTT. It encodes CASSQDLRMNTEAFF.

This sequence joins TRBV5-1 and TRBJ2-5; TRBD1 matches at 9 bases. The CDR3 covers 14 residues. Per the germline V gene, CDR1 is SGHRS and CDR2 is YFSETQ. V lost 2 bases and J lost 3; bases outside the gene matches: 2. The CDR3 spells CASSFTGGEETQYF. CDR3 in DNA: TGCGCCAGCAGCTTTACAGGGGGCGAAGAGACCCAGTACTTC.

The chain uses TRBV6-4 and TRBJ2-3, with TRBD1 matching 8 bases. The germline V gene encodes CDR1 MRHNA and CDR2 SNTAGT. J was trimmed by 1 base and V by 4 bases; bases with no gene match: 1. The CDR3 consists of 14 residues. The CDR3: CASSVDRGTDTQYF. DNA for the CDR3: TGTGCCAGCAGTGTGGACAGGGGCACAGATACGCAGTATTTT.

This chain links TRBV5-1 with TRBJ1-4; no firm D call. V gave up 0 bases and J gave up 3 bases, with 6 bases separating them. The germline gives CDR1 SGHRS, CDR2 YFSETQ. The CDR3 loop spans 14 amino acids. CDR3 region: CASSLDTANEKLFF. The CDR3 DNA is TGCGCCAGCAGCTTGGATACAGCTAATGAAAAACTGTTTTTT.

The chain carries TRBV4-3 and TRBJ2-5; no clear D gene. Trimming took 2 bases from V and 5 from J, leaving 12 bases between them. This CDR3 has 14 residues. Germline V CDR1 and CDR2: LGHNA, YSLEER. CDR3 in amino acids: CASSQPDAAETQYF. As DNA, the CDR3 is TGCGCCAGCAGCCAACCCGACGCCGCCGAGACCCAGTACTTC.

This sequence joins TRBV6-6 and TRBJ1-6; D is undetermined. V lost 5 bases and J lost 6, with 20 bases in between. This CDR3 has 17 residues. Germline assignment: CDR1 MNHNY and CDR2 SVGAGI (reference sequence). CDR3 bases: TGTGCCAGCAGTCAGATGCCGTCGATTAGTTTTAATTCACCCCTCCACTTT. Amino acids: CASSQMPSISFNSPLHF.

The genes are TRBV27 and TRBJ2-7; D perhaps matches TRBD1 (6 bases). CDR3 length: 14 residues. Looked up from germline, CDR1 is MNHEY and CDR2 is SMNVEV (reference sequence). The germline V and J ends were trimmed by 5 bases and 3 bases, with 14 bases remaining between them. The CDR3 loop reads CASSRQDHLYEQYF. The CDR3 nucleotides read TGTGCCAGCAGTAGACAGGACCACCTCTACGAGCAGTACTTC.

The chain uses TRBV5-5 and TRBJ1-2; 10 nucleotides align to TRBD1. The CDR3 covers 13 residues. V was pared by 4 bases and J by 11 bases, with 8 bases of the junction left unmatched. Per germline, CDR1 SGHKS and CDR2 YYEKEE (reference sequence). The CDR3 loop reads CASSMGQGKRYTF. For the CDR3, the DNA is TGTGCCAGCAGCATGGGACAGGGGAAGAGGTACACCTTC.

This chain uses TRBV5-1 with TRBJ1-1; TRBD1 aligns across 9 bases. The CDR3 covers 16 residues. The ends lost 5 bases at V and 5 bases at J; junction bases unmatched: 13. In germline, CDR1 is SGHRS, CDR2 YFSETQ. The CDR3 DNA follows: TGCGCCAGCAGAAATCCGGGACAGGGAATGAGTACTGAAGCTTTCTTT. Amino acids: CASRNPGQGMSTEAFF. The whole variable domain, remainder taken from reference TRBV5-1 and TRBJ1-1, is KAGVTQTPRYLIKTRGQQVTLSCSPISGHRSVSWYQQTPGQGLQFLFEYFSETQRNKGNFPGRFSGRQFSNSRSEMNVSTLELGDSALYLCASRNPGQGMSTEAFFGQGTRLTVV.

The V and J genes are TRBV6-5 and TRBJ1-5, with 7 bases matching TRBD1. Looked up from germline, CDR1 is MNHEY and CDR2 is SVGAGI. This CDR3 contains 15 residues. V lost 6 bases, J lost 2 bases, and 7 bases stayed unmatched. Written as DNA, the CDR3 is TGTGCCAGCAGCAAGACAGGGTGGGGCAATCAGCCCCAGCATTTT. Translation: CASSKTGWGNQPQHF.